The T cell receptor beta chain under discussion was sequenced for a study of yellow fever vaccine responses in identical twins. Study-wide results and limits: Twins reportedly appeared to share part of their vaccine T cell response while keeping part individual.

The CDR3 length is 17 residues. V lost 0 bases to trimming and J lost 0 bases, with 9 bases between them. Germline values: CDR1 LGHNA, CDR2 YNFKEQ. TCRdb re-analysed the RT-PCR reads in MiXCR, keeping a single row per CDR3 protein. Of under 20,000 distinct CDR3 sequences listed, about 61% were seen once; the top ten hold about 8.4%. On this clonotype itself: Its target is unknown.

This chain joins TRBV4-2 and TRBJ2-6; D gene uncertain. The sequencing used T cells from blood (PBMCs), unsorted or a sorted subset (not recorded which), collected before or after yellow fever vaccination (not recorded which). The sequence was collected from a woman aged 18-29 years who received the yellow fever vaccine. The CDR3 bases are TGTGCCAGCAGCCAAGAAGGTCCTAGCTCTGGGGCCAACGTCCTGACTTTC. The encoded protein is CASSQEGPSSGANVLTF.